Only a few counts were recorded for the clone carrying this TCR beta chain. What it binds is unknown. One end of the junction does not line up with germline, which may come from a read error. This specimen comes from a study of neurological immune-mediated disorders. Study conclusions and caveats: Subjects shared no identical expanded-clone CDR3 amino acid sequences, suggesting private TCR-beta repertoires in all groups.

TCRdb recomputed calls from the 5' RACE reads with MiXCR, one row per CDR3 protein. The sample carries tens of thousands of distinct CDR3 sequences, over 4% recorded once. In germline, CDR1 is SGHDT, CDR2 YYEEEE. The CDR3 has 11 residues. This sequence joins TRBV5-6 and TRBJ1-5; no clear D. The TCR sequence derives from a man aged 45-60 years with multiple sclerosis. The sequencing sample was made of PBMCs. Here the CDR3 reads CASTLNQPQNF. CDR3 DNA sequence: TGTGCCAGCACCTTGAATCAGCCCCAGAATTTT.